This T cell receptor beta chain was recovered during a study of T cell responses to AZD1222 COVID-19 vaccine. Study observations and caveats: Two AZD1222 administrations were followed by greater Spike-specific TCR breadth and depth. White British ancestry dominated among donors, who included more females, and clonal diversity was possibly underestimated. Just a handful of AZD1222 recipients tested seropositive at baseline.

This clone has just a few counts. Its target is not known. Other DNA sequences within the sample encode an identical CDR3. Profiled with immunoSEQ multiplex PCR; TCRdb holds only in-frame clones, not every one. The sample has 150,000 to 200,000 clones, roughly 94% seen once. Pooled in the analysis were second doses at about 4 or about 12 weeks. The CDR3 consists of 13 residues. The germline CDR1 and CDR2 sequences are SGHDT and YYEEEE. Deletions cut 0 bases from V and 1 base from J, with 4 bases between. This TCR derives from an adult who received the AZD1222 COVID-19 vaccine. The source was peripheral blood, collected 28 days after the second AZD1222 dose. This chain joins TRBV5-6 and TRBJ1-1; D is uncertain. The CDR3 is CASSLGGNTEAFF. Here the CDR3 DNA reads TGTGCCAGCAGCTTGGGTGGGAACACTGAAGCTTTCTTT.